The 31 T cell receptor beta chains given below trace back to one sample, sequenced in a study of blood T cell repertoires in COVID-19 (dated by TCRdb to about 2020). Receptor amplification or capture employed the immunoSEQ multiplex PCR assay. What TCRdb holds here is the immuneACCESS table cut down to in-frame rearrangements. Part of the clones is not present; checked against another copy, under half of the missing clones reflect an unresolved V gene, and the others are unexplained. Within this sample are 200,000 to 250,000 clones, with 85% to 90% of them counted one time only. The top ten hold 1.3% to 1.5% of the sample. Sequenced input: peripheral blood. These receptors all stem from a man older than 75 with acute or convalescent COVID-19.

This clone was found once. J is TRBJ2-2 and V is TRBV3-1 (or the pseudogene TRBV3-2); 12 positions agree with TRBD2. CDR1 is LGHDT and CDR2 is YNNKEL in the germline V gene (reference sequence). The length of the CDR3 is 15 residues. J gave up 8 bases and V 3 bases, and 4 bases lay outside the gene matches. This CDR3 reads CASSHGTSGSGELFF. CDR3 nucleotide sequence: TGTGCCAGCAGCCACGGGACTAGCGGGTCAGGGGAGCTGTTTTTT.

The CDR3 coding sequence is TGTGCCAGCTCACTAAACAGGGGGCTTGACTATGGCTACACCTTC. Translation gives CASSLNRGLDYGYTF. This sequence joins TRBV18 and TRBJ1-2; 9 bases fit TRBD1. Trimming took 4 bases from V and 3 from J; bases not matched to a gene: 6. Germline V lookup: CDR1 KGHSH, CDR2 LQKENI. The CDR3 loop spans 15 amino acids. Full variable domain (remainder filled in from reference TRBV18 and TRBJ1-2): NAGVMQNPRHLVRRRGQEARLRCSPMKGHSHVYWYRQLPEEGLKFMVYLQKENIIDESGMPKERFSAEFPKEGPSILRIQQVVRGDSAAYFCASSLNRGLDYGYTFGSGTRLTVV.

The sample holds a few counts of this clone. The chain employs TRBV5-4 and TRBJ1-3; 9 bases match TRBD1. The CDR3 is 16 residues long. Germline loops: CDR1 SGHNT, CDR2 YYREEE (reference sequence). V lost 4 bases and J lost 0; bases outside the gene matches: 5. As DNA, the CDR3 is TGTGCCAGCAGCAGGGGACAGGGTTCCTCTGGAAACACCATATATTTT. Translating gives CASSRGQGSSGNTIYF.

This chain links TRBV7-2 with TRBJ2-2; D uncertain. V was pared by 0 bases and J by 0 bases, with 2 bases between. Germline V CDR1 and CDR2: SGHTA, FQGNSA. This CDR3 has 14 amino acids. For the CDR3, the DNA is TGTGCCAGCAGCTTAGCTACGAACACCGGGGAGCTGTTTTTT. Amino acids: CASSLATNTGELFF.

The V gene is TRBV11-2, the J gene TRBJ2-4; TRBD1 is a possible D gene (6 bases). The germline CDR1 and CDR2 sequences are SGHAT and FQNNGV. The CDR3 has 16 amino acids. Trimming removed 6 bases from V and 0 bases from J, with 15 bases in between. This chain's CDR3 is CASSIGQGLAKNIQYF. The CDR3, as DNA: TGTGCCAGCAGTATCGGGCAGGGGCTAGCCAAAAACATTCAGTACTTC.

Here the CDR3 reads CATSSGRDSYNEQFF. CDR3 coding DNA: TGTGCCACTTCTAGCGGGAGGGACTCCTACAATGAGCAGTTCTTC. The rearrangement joins TRBV7-3 to TRBJ2-1, with 12 bases that match TRBD2. CDR3 length equals 15 residues. Germline V gene sequence: CDR1 SGHTA, CDR2 FQGTGA. Trimming cost V 10 bases and J 0 bases; bases outside gene matches: 4.

V usage is TRBV6-5 and J usage is TRBJ1-6, with 9 bases that match TRBD1. CDR1 and CDR2 from the germline V gene are MNHEY and SVGAGI. V lost 7 bases, J lost 7 bases, and 5 bases stayed unmatched. This CDR3 spans 14 amino acids. The CDR3 loop reads CASTPGQGNSPLHF. The CDR3, as DNA: TGTGCCAGCACCCCCGGACAGGGGAATTCACCCCTCCACTTT.

The genes are TRBV6-4 and TRBJ2-3, with a tentative D call TRBD2 (5 bases). CDR1 is MRHNA and CDR2 is SNTAGT in the germline V gene. The CDR3 spans 17 residues. V gave up 2 bases and J gave up 6 bases, with 21 bases separating them. The CDR3 sequence is CASSDAEGTKVNDTQYF. As DNA, the CDR3 is TGTGCCAGCAGTGACGCCGAGGGAACGAAGGTTAATGATACGCAGTATTTT.

This chain uses TRBV4-2 with TRBJ2-3; 7 bases are shared with TRBD2. V shed 0 bases, J shed 0 bases, and the junction held 6 bases outside the gene matches. CDR1 LGHNA and CDR2 YNFKEQ come from the germline V gene. The CDR3 covers 17 residues. CDR3 in amino acids: CASSQDYGRGSTDTQYF. CDR3 sequence (DNA): TGTGCCAGCAGCCAAGATTACGGGCGGGGGAGCACAGATACGCAGTATTTT.

This rearrangement joins TRBV3-1 (or the pseudogene TRBV3-2) to TRBJ2-2; TRBD2 aligns across 8 bases. The V gene's germline CDR1 is LGHDT and CDR2 YNNKEL (reference sequence). The CDR3 totals 16 residues. The trim removed 2 bases at V and 4 bases at J, leaving 6 bases unmatched. This chain's CDR3 is CASSQKAGAGTGELFF. CDR3 DNA sequence: TGTGCCAGCAGCCAAAAAGCGGGGGCGGGCACCGGGGAGCTGTTTTTT.

V usage is TRBV6-2 or TRBV6-3 and J usage is TRBJ2-1; D gene ambiguous. V gave up 2 bases and J gave up 10 bases, with 9 bases separating them. Germline V CDR1 and CDR2: MNHEY, SVGEGT. The CDR3 spans 12 residues. The CDR3 loop reads CASSYGIREQFF. CDR3 bases: TGTGCCAGCAGTTACGGTATCAGGGAGCAGTTCTTC.

This clone occurred once. This chain connects TRBV28 to TRBJ1-1; 8 nucleotides agree with TRBD1. Germline V CDR1 and CDR2: MDHEN, SYDVKM. The CDR3 is 14 amino acids. The trim removed 6 bases at V and 1 base at J, leaving 4 bases unmatched. CDR3 loop: CASRAGGRNTEAFF. DNA of the CDR3: TGTGCCAGCAGGGCAGGGGGCCGGAACACTGAAGCTTTCTTT.

The CDR3 DNA sequence: TGTGCCAGCAGTTTATGGGACACTCCTAACTATGGCTACACCTTC. Translation gives CASSLWDTPNYGYTF. The chain uses TRBV28 and TRBJ1-2; D is perhaps TRBD1 (5 bases). V lost 0 bases and J 0 bases, leaving 8 bases between the germline ends. The germline V gene encodes CDR1 MDHEN and CDR2 SYDVKM. This CDR3 has 15 residues.

The V and J genes are TRBV5-1 and TRBJ2-3; 7 bases are a match to TRBD2. CDR1 is SGHRS and CDR2 is YFSETQ in the germline V gene. This CDR3 comprises 16 residues. The ends lost 0 bases at V and 4 bases at J; junction bases unmatched: 8. CDR3 DNA sequence: TGCGCCAGCAGCTTGGCCGGCGGGAGTAATGCAGATACGCAGTATTTT. Its translation is CASSLAGGSNADTQYF.

The chain couples TRBV19 to TRBJ2-2; 8 bases map to TRBD2. Germline loops: CDR1 LNHDA, CDR2 SQIVND (reference sequence). The CDR3 runs 15 residues. The V and J ends lost 4 bases and 3 bases, in that order; junction bases with no gene match: 4. This CDR3 is CASSTGTSYTGELFF. DNA of the CDR3: TGTGCCAGTAGTACCGGGACTAGTTACACCGGGGAGCTGTTTTTT.

This clone was found a few times. The CDR3 coding sequence is TGTGCCAGCAGCCGGGGGGGCGTTAACACTGAAGCTTTCTTT. It codes for CASSRGGVNTEAFF. This chain connects TRBV28 to TRBJ1-1; TRBD1 might be the D (6 bases). Germline values: CDR1 MDHEN, CDR2 SYDVKM. CDR3 length: 14 amino acids. Deletions cut 6 bases from V and 2 bases from J, with 13 bases between.

The chain recombines TRBV11-2 with TRBJ1-1; no clear D. Per the germline V gene, CDR1 is SGHAT and CDR2 is FQNNGV. This CDR3 is 15 amino acids long. Trimming left V 1 base short and J 5 bases short, with 14 bases between. CDR3 residues: CASSLAGVTGTEAFF. The CDR3, as DNA: TGTGCCAGCAGCTTAGCCGGGGTCACGGGTACTGAAGCTTTCTTT.

The rearrangement uses TRBV28 and TRBJ1-5, with TRBD1 matching 9 bases. The germline gives CDR1 MDHEN, CDR2 SYDVKM. The CDR3 runs 18 residues. J was trimmed by 2 bases and V by 3 bases; bases with no gene match: 11. In DNA form, the CDR3 reads TGTGCCAGCAGTTTCTCAATCCGGGACAGGGCGGGCAATCAGCCCCAGCATTTT. Translation: CASSFSIRDRAGNQPQHF.

The V and J genes are TRBV2 and TRBJ2-5, with D perhaps matching TRBD2 (5 bases). This CDR3 contains 13 residues. Germline loops: CDR1 SNHLY, CDR2 FYNNEI. The V end was cut by 10 bases, the J end by 2 bases, with 14 bases between. The CDR3: CAIRELIQETQYF. CDR3 DNA sequence: TGTGCCATACGGGAATTAATACAAGAGACCCAGTACTTC. Full variable domain (missing parts from reference TRBV2 and TRBJ2-5): EPEVTQTPSHQVTQMGQEVILRCVPISNHLYFYWYRQILGQKVEFLVSFYNNEISEKSEIFDDQFSVERPDGSNFTLKIRSTKLEDSAMYFCAIRELIQETQYFGPGTRLLVL.

The V call is TRBV7-8, the J call TRBJ2-5, with 13 bases identical to TRBD2. CDR1 is SGHVS, CDR2 FQNEAQ, per germline. The CDR3 covers 15 residues. Trimming removed 4 bases from V and 4 bases from J; junction bases left unmatched: 3. In nucleotides, the CDR3 is TGTGCCAGCAGCTCCGGGACTAGCGGGGTAGAGACCCAGTACTTC. Its translation is CASSSGTSGVETQYF.

The chain carries TRBV10-3 and TRBJ1-3; D may be TRBD1 (6 bases). Germline assignment: CDR1 ENHRY and CDR2 SYGVKD. The CDR3 has 15 amino acids. The V and J ends lost 6 bases and 0 bases respectively, with 12 bases between them. In DNA, the CDR3 is TGTGCCATCAGGGATGACAGGAGCTCTGGAAACACCATATATTTT. Translated, it gives CAIRDDRSSGNTIYF.

This clone was seen a single time. The chain has TRBV5-1 and TRBJ2-6, with D possibly matching TRBD1 (6 bases). V gave up 4 bases and J gave up 4 bases, with 15 bases separating them. The CDR3 has 16 residues. Germline assignment: CDR1 SGHRS and CDR2 YFSETQ. The CDR3 sequence is CASSVQGGNGANVLTF. The CDR3 DNA reads as TGCGCCAGCAGCGTCCAAGGGGGTAACGGGGCCAACGTCCTGACTTTC.

The chain employs TRBV4-3 and TRBJ1-3; D call uncertain. V was trimmed by 0 bases and J by 0 bases, leaving 9 bases between them. Germline-derived CDR1 and CDR2 are LGHNA and YSLEER. The CDR3 is made up of 16 amino acids. CDR3 in DNA: TGCGCCAGCAGCCAAGAGGGCTTACGCTCTGGAAACACCATATATTTT. Protein product: CASSQEGLRSGNTIYF.

The chain joins TRBV5-4 to TRBJ2-5, with a weak D call TRBD2 (6 bases). The CDR3 runs to 15 residues. Trimming pared 3 bases from V and 1 base from J, leaving 13 bases between. In germline, CDR1 is SGHNT, CDR2 YYREEE (reference sequence). Here the CDR3 reads CASSSAAGIQETQYF. As DNA, the CDR3 is TGTGCCAGCAGCTCAGCGGCGGGGATCCAAGAGACCCAGTACTTC.

As to this clone: Sequence at one end of the junction differs from germline and may be a read error. The gene calls are TRBV7-7 and TRBJ2-7; 13 nucleotides line up with TRBD2. Germline-derived CDR1 and CDR2 are SSHAT and FNYEAQ (reference sequence). This CDR3 is built from 14 residues. CDR3 nucleotides: TGTGCTAGCAGCTTAAGGGGGACTAGCGGGACGCAGTACTTC. Translating gives CASSLRGTSGTQYF.

The chain has TRBV4-3 and TRBJ2-1; TRBD2 might be the D (5 bases). CDR1 is LGHNA and CDR2 is YSLEER in the germline V gene. The CDR3 is 16 amino acids. The ends were cut back, 6 bases at V and 0 bases at J, with 15 bases in the middle. CDR3 residues: CASRPRAASSYNEQFF. CDR3 nucleotide sequence: TGCGCCAGCAGACCTAGAGCGGCTAGCTCCTACAATGAGCAGTTCTTC.

This chain uses TRBV4-2 with TRBJ1-5, with 10 nucleotides matching TRBD1. The trim removed 2 bases at V and 6 bases at J, leaving 4 bases unmatched. Germline V gene sequence: CDR1 LGHNA, CDR2 YNFKEQ. CDR3 size: 15 residues. The CDR3 DNA follows: TGTGCCAGCAGCCAAACCGGGACAGGGGTTCAGCCCCAGCATTTT. This sequence encodes CASSQTGTGVQPQHF.

CDR3 loop: CASSSQRTVNTGELFF. In DNA, the CDR3 is TGTGCCAGCAGCTCACAGCGGACAGTGAACACCGGGGAGCTGTTTTTT. This sequence joins TRBV7-3 and TRBJ2-2; a possible D gene is TRBD1 (6 bases). This CDR3 is 16 amino acids long. Germline assignment: CDR1 SGHTA and CDR2 FQGTGA. Between the trimmed V and J ends, which lost 4 bases and 1 base, there was a span of 13 bases.

V and J are TRBV12-3 or TRBV12-4 and TRBJ1-5; D perhaps matches TRBD1 (6 bases). The CDR3 covers 13 residues. V lost 5 bases to trimming and J lost 5 bases, with 10 bases between them. The CDR3 spells CASSGQWDQPQHF. CDR3 DNA: TGTGCCAGCAGTGGACAGTGGGATCAGCCCCAGCATTTT.

V gene TRBV7-7 combines with J gene TRBJ2-5; 12 bases are shared with TRBD2. The CDR3 is 15 amino acids. Trimming cost V 5 bases and J 5 bases; bases outside gene matches: 6. Looked up from germline, CDR1 is SSHAT and CDR2 is FNYEAQ (reference sequence). CDR3 residues: CASSTLAGGRETQYF. Here the CDR3 DNA reads TGTGCCAGCAGCACCCTAGCGGGGGGGCGGGAGACCCAGTACTTC.

The chain couples TRBV19 to TRBJ1-5; D gene ambiguous. V shed 3 bases and J shed 0 bases, with 9 bases lying between them. CDR3 length: 15 amino acids. The germline CDR1 and CDR2 sequences are LNHDA and SQIVND (reference sequence). CDR3 bases: TGTGCCAGTAGTATTATCAGGAATAGCAATCAGCCCCAGCATTTT. Its protein product is CASSIIRNSNQPQHF.